This T cell receptor (beta chain) was sequenced in a study of T cell clones after liver transplantation. With regard to this clone: What it binds is not known.

Germline loops: CDR1 MNHEY, CDR2 SVGAGI. The CDR3 runs 14 residues. Losses at the gene ends were 8 bases for V and 7 bases for J; bases not matched to a gene: 10. Study-wide results and caveats: Graft donor-reactive T cells possibly entered the graft instead of undergoing deletion.

Assay used: immunoSEQ multiplex PCR; TCRdb lists only in-frame clones, some missing. This sample has under 60,000 clones, with more than 70% found just once. The chain employs TRBV6-5 and TRBJ2-1; TRBD1 aligns across 8 bases. The clonotype comes from a human patient who received a liver transplant. Some of the T cells may derive from the graft donor. This specimen consisted of CD4+ T cells from blood, obtained at the 22-month timepoint. This CDR3 is CASSLARGRNEQFF. As DNA, the CDR3 is TGTGCCAGCTCCCTGGCCAGGGGGCGAAATGAGCAGTTCTTC.